This T cell receptor beta chain was sequenced during a study of T-cell memory formation after mild COVID-19. In the study overall: Among the donors, TCR clusters were largely specific to each donor. Broader study findings: Pre-infection memory harbored some responding clones, suggesting cross-reactive memory joined.

Using its own MiXCR run on the 5' RACE reads, TCRdb lists one record per CDR3 protein. The sample has approximately 230,000 distinct CDR3 sequences; less than 20% are singletons. As concerns this clonotype: Its specificity is unknown.

Deletions cut 5 bases from V and 5 bases from J, with 16 bases between. Germline-derived CDR1 and CDR2 are SEHNR and FQNEAQ (reference sequence). The CDR3 spans 15 residues. The chain combines TRBV7-9 with TRBJ2-1, with D perhaps matching TRBD2 (6 bases). This clonotype originated in a man aged 18 to 30 who had mild COVID-19 (a few samples of this study predate the infection). Cell type and time point are not known. The sample was PBMCs or a T cell subset sorted from them (not recorded which). The CDR3: CASSLGRGRHNEQFF. The CDR3 bases are TGTGCCAGCAGCCTGGGGCGGGGTCGCCACAATGAGCAGTTCTTC.